The 21 T cell receptor beta chains below all came from one sample that was sequenced in a study of shared clonotypes between healthy human individuals. Only in-frame clones appear in the TCRdb table, and some are missing; sequencing was by immunoSEQ multiplex PCR. The table lists some 790,000 clones, 72% of them singletons. Sequenced sample: memory CD4+ T cells sorted from blood. The subset is: CD45RA-negative fraction. The source of these receptors is a woman aged 25 to 45 in good health.

This clone has a single count. The V call is TRBV28, the J call TRBJ1-1, with no clear D. This CDR3 is built from 18 residues. Trimming left V 3 bases short and J 0 bases short, with 20 bases between. The germline V gene encodes CDR1 MDHEN and CDR2 SYDVKM. The CDR3 reads CASSLVGRWGAVNTEAFF. CDR3 bases: TGTGCCAGCAGTTTGGTGGGTCGGTGGGGTGCTGTGAACACTGAAGCTTTCTTT.

The chain has TRBV28 and TRBJ1-2, with a tentative D call TRBD1 (5 bases). The CDR3 totals 18 residues. Trimming stripped 0 bases from V and 4 bases from J, with 21 bases between. Germline assignment: CDR1 MDHEN and CDR2 SYDVKM. The CDR3 here is CASSLWRVGGKGTYGYTF. CDR3 nucleotides: TGTGCCAGCAGTTTATGGCGAGTGGGGGGGAAGGGGACCTATGGCTACACCTTC.

The table lists this clone with a count of one. The chain is built from TRBV7-2 and TRBJ1-2; unclear D gene. The CDR3 consists of 16 residues. Trimming took 5 bases from V and 4 from J, leaving 20 bases between them. Looked up from germline, CDR1 is SGHTA and CDR2 is FQGNSA. The CDR3 loop is CASSPSRQLVPYGYTF. CDR3 nucleotide sequence: TGTGCCAGCAGCCCTTCCAGGCAGCTTGTTCCCTATGGCTACACCTTC.

The gene calls are TRBV19 and TRBJ2-5; a weak D match, TRBD1 (5 bases). Germline assignment: CDR1 LNHDA and CDR2 SQIVND (reference sequence). V was clipped by 2 bases and J by 4 bases, with 11 bases between them. The CDR3 has 14 amino acids. CDR3 in amino acids: CASSIKHRGETQYF. CDR3 nucleotides: TGTGCCAGTAGTATAAAGCATAGGGGAGAGACCCAGTACTTC.

The genes are TRBV30 and TRBJ2-5, with 9 bases lining up with TRBD1. With the DNA end fitting TRBJ2-7 better, the J assignment may be wrong. The CDR3 spans 14 residues. Looked up from germline, CDR1 is GTSNPN and CDR2 is SVGIG (reference sequence). The CDR3 DNA reads as TGTGCCTGGAGACAGGGGGCTTTGACCTACGAGCAGTACTTC. It is translated as CAWRQGALTYEQYF.

This clone was seen more than once but under ten times. The J gene is TRBJ2-2, the V gene TRBV19, with 10 bases that match TRBD1. V dropped 4 bases and J dropped 3; count of bases not matched to a gene: 5. CDR1 is LNHDA and CDR2 is SQIVND in the germline V gene (reference sequence). The CDR3 length is 16 residues. CDR3 region: CASSNDRGQDTGELFF. CDR3 nucleotide sequence: TGTGCCAGTAGTAATGACAGGGGGCAGGACACCGGGGAGCTGTTTTTT.

Note on this clone: One base separates it from a far larger clone, so it is likely a read error. This sequence joins TRBV15 and TRBJ1-2; TRBD1 might be the D (5 bases). This CDR3 has 14 amino acids. Germline V gene sequence: CDR1 LNHNV, CDR2 YYDKDF (reference sequence). The CDR3 DNA reads as TGTGTCACCAGCAGTTATGCAGGGTCGGATGGCTACACCTTC. It encodes CVTSSYAGSDGYTF.

The chain employs TRBV30 and TRBJ2-3, with 8 bases that match TRBD1. V shed 4 bases and J 6 bases; nucleotides not matched to a gene: 12. This CDR3 region has 15 residues. CDR1 is GTSNPN, CDR2 SVGIG, per germline (reference sequence). CDR3 amino acids: CAWTSGQGRGDTQYF. In nucleotides, the CDR3 is TGTGCCTGGACTTCCGGACAGGGCCGAGGGGATACGCAGTATTTT. The full variable domain, rest sourced from reference TRBV30 and TRBJ2-3, is SQTIHQWPATLVQPVGSPLSLECTVEGTSNPNLYWYRQAAGRGLQLLFYSVGIGQISSEVPQNLSASRPQDRQFILSSKKLLLSDSGFYLCAWTSGQGRGDTQYFGPGTRLTVL.

This clone turned up a few times. The chain links TRBV7-9 to TRBJ2-7; tentatively, D is TRBD2 (6 bases). This CDR3 is 14 amino acids long. V gave up 8 bases and J gave up 2 bases, with 16 bases separating them. CDR1 is SEHNR and CDR2 is FQNEAQ in the germline V gene (reference sequence). CDR3 sequence reads: CASQRGGDAYEQYF. The CDR3 region has the DNA TGTGCCAGCCAGCGAGGAGGGGACGCCTACGAGCAGTACTTC.

The V gene is TRBV2, the J gene TRBJ2-2; 9 positions agree with TRBD1. Trimming at V came to 11 bases and at J to 0 bases, leaving 7 bases not matched to a gene. The CDR3 runs 15 residues. Germline CDR1 is SNHLY and CDR2 is FYNNEI. Here the CDR3 DNA reads TGTGCCGGGACAGGGTCCCCCGCGAACACCGGGGAGCTGTTTTTT. Its translation is CAGTGSPANTGELFF.

The table lists this clone with a few counts. V and J are TRBV6-4 and TRBJ1-2, with 7 bases identical to TRBD1. Trimming cost V 5 bases and J 5 bases; bases outside gene matches: 14. This CDR3 is 16 amino acids long. CDR1 and CDR2 (germline): MRHNA, SNTAGT. CDR3 DNA: TGTGCCAGCAGTCCTGCGCCCGGGACAGCGGCATATGGCTACACCTTC. Its protein is CASSPAPGTAAYGYTF.

The chain links TRBV2 to TRBJ1-2, with D unclear. The V and J ends lost 5 bases and 5 bases respectively, with 12 bases between them. This CDR3 is 13 amino acids long. In germline, CDR1 is SNHLY, CDR2 FYNNEI. CDR3: CASSPEDRYGYTF. The CDR3 region has the DNA TGTGCCAGCAGTCCTGAGGACCGATATGGCTACACCTTC.

This chain uses TRBV19 with TRBJ2-1, with 9 nucleotides matching TRBD2. There are 14 residues in the CDR3. In germline, CDR1 is LNHDA, CDR2 SQIVND (reference sequence). The V and J ends lost 7 bases and 2 bases, in that order; junction bases with no gene match: 3. The CDR3 here is CASNSGSPYNEQFF. Written as DNA, the CDR3 is TGTGCCAGTAATAGCGGGAGCCCCTACAATGAGCAGTTCTTC.

Turning to this clone: This CDR3 is also generated by other DNA sequences in the sample. The rearrangement uses TRBV5-4 and TRBJ2-5, with unresolved D. The germline V gene has CDR1 SGHNT and CDR2 YYREEE (reference sequence). The CDR3 totals 12 residues. Deletions cut 2 bases from V and 1 base from J, with 3 bases between. CDR3 DNA sequence: TGTGCCAGCAGCTTCGGCCAAGAGACCCAGTACTTC. Translation: CASSFGQETQYF.

The rearrangement joins TRBV28 to TRBJ2-1; D gene uncertain. This CDR3 region has 11 residues. Germline V gene data show CDR1 as MDHEN and CDR2 as SYDVKM. V lost 5 bases and J 8 bases, leaving 7 bases between the germline ends. The chain's CDR3 is CASSMLYEQFF. The CDR3 region has the DNA TGTGCCAGCAGTATGTTGTATGAGCAGTTCTTC.

This rearrangement joins TRBV7-6 to TRBJ2-7, with D perhaps matching TRBD1 or TRBD2 (5 bases each). CDR1 is SGHVS and CDR2 is FNYEAQ in the germline V gene. The CDR3 is made up of 16 amino acids. The V gene lost 5 bases and the J gene lost 3 bases, with 20 bases spanning the gap. The CDR3 reads CASSAGGGGGRYEQYF. The CDR3 nucleotides are TGTGCCAGCAGCGCAGGCGGAGGTGGGGGACGCTACGAGCAGTACTTC.

For this clone: The same CDR3 also results from other DNA sequences found in this sample. This chain uses TRBV27 with TRBJ1-2; 7 nucleotides line up with TRBD1. The germline V gene has CDR1 MNHEY and CDR2 SMNVEV (reference sequence). J gave up 2 bases and V 5 bases, and 5 bases lay outside the gene matches. The CDR3 totals 14 residues. The CDR3 bases are TGTGCCAGCAGTCTTAGACAGGGCAACTATGGCTACACCTTC. It specifies CASSLRQGNYGYTF.

The chain uses TRBV19 and TRBJ1-5; D remains unclear. The germline V and J ends were trimmed by 1 base and 6 bases, with 16 bases remaining between them. CDR1 and CDR2 (germline): LNHDA, SQIVND (reference sequence). The CDR3 is made up of 16 amino acids. CDR3 region: CASSIGGTSNGQPQHF. CDR3 bases: TGTGCCAGTAGTATAGGTGGCACATCCAACGGTCAGCCCCAGCATTTT.

This clone was counted between two and nine times. As DNA, the CDR3 is TGCGCCAGCAGTAACACCGGGGAGCTGTTTTTT. Amino acid sequence: CASSNTGELFF. The chain is built from TRBV10-1 and TRBJ2-2; D call uncertain. The germline V and J ends were trimmed by 5 bases and 2 bases, with 0 bases remaining between them. This CDR3 spans 11 amino acids. The V gene's germline CDR1 is WNHNN and CDR2 SYGVQD (reference sequence).

This clone has more than one count but fewer than ten. The V and J genes are TRBV5-1 and TRBJ2-1; 10 nucleotides align to TRBD2. Unmatched junction bases numbered 11, after V lost 0 bases and J lost 8 bases. The CDR3 has 17 residues. Germline V lookup: CDR1 SGHRS, CDR2 YFSETQ. The CDR3, as DNA: TGCGCCAGCAGCTTGGCCTTATCAGCGGGAGGGCCGTATGAGCAGTTCTTC. Translated: CASSLALSAGGPYEQFF.

A word on this clone: Mismatch with germline at one junction end may stem from a read error. The rearrangement uses TRBV6-1 and TRBJ2-3, with 8 bases matching TRBD1. CDR1 MNHNS and CDR2 SASEGT come from the germline V gene. The CDR3 sequence is 16 residues long. Written as DNA, the CDR3 is TGTGCCATCAGTGAGGTGGGAGGACAGGGAACAGATACGCAGTATTTT. Translating it yields CAISEVGGQGTDTQYF.